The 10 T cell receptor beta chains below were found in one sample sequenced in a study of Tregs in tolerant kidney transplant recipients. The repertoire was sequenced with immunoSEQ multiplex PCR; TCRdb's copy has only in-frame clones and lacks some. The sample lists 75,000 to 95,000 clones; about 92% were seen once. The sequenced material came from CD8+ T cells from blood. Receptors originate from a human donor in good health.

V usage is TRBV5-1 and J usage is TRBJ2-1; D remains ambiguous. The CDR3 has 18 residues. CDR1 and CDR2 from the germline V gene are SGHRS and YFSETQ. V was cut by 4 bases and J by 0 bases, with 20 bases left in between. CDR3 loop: CASSPRSGLPVSYNEQFF. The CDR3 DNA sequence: TGCGCCAGCAGCCCGAGATCGGGCCTCCCGGTCTCCTACAATGAGCAGTTCTTC.

CDR3 sequence (DNA): TGTGCCAGCAGCTTGGATCGACAGGGGCTCGAAGCTTTCTTT. Translated: CASSLDRQGLEAFF. V gene TRBV5-5 combines with J gene TRBJ1-1, with 8 positions matching TRBD1. Germline CDR1 SGHKS, CDR2 YYEKEE (reference sequence). The V gene end was trimmed by 0 bases and the J gene end by 8 bases; junction bases not matched to a gene: 6. The CDR3 is 14 amino acids.

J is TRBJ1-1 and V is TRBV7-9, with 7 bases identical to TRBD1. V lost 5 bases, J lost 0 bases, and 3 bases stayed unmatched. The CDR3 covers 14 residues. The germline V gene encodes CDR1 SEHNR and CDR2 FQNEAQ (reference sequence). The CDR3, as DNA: TGTGCCAGCAGCCGAACAGGGGTGAACACTGAAGCTTTCTTT. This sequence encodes CASSRTGVNTEAFF. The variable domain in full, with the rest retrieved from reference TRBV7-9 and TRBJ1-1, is DTGVSQNPRHKITKRGQNVTFRCDPISEHNRLYWYRQTLGQGPEFLTYFQNEAQLEKSRLLSDRFSAERPKGSFSTLEIQRTEQGDSAMYLCASSRTGVNTEAFFGQGTRLTVV.

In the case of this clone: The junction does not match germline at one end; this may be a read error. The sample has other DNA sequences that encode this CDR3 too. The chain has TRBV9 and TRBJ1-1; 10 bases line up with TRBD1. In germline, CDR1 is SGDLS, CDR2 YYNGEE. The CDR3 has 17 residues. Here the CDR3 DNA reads TGTGCCAGCAGCGTAGGTGGGACAGGGGTCCGGAACACTGAAGCCTTCTTT. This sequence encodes CASSVGGTGVRNTEAFF.

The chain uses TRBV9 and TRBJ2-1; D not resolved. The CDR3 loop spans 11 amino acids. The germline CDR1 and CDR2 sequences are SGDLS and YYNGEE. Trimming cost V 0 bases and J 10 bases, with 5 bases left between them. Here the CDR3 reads CASSVGAEQFF. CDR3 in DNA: TGTGCCAGCAGCGTAGGGGCGGAGCAGTTCTTC.

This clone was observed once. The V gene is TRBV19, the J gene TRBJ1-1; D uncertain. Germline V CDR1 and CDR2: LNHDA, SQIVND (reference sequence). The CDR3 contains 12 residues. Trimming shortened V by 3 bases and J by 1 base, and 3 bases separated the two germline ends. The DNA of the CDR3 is TGTGCCAGTAGTATGTGGAACACTGAAGCTTTCTTT. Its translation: CASSMWNTEAFF.

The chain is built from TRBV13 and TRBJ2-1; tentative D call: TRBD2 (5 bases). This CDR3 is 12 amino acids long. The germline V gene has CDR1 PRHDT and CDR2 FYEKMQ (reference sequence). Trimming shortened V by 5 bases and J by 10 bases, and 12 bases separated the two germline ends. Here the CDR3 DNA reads TGTGCCAGCAGCATACTAGTCAGCGAGCAGTTCTTC. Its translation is CASSILVSEQFF.

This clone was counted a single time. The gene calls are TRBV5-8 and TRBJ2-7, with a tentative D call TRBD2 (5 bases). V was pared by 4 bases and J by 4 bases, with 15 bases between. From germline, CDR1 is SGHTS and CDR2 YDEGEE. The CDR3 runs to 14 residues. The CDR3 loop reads CASSLPGGMYEQYF. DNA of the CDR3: TGTGCCAGCAGCCTCCCCGGAGGAATGTACGAGCAGTACTTC.

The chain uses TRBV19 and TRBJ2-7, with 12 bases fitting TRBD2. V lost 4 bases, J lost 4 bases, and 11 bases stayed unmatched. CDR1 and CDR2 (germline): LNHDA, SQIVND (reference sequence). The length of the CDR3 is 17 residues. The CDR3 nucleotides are TGTGCCAGTAGTACCGGACTAGCGGGACCTGCGGTTTACGAGCAGTACTTC. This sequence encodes CASSTGLAGPAVYEQYF. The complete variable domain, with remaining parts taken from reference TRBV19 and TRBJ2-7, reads DGGITQSPKYLFRKEGQNVTLSCEQNLNHDAMYWYRQDPGQGLRLIYYSQIVNDFQKGDIAEGYSVSREKKESFPLTVTSAQKNPTAFYLCASSTGLAGPAVYEQYFGPGTRLTVT.

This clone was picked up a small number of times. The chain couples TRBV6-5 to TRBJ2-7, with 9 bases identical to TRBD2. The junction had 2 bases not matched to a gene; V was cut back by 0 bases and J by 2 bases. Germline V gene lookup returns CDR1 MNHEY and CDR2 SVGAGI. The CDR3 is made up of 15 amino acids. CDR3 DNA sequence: TGTGCCAGCAGTTACTCGGCTAGCGGGACCTACGAGCAGTACTTC. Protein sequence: CASSYSASGTYEQYF.